The TCR beta chain described here comes from a study of T cells in localized non-small cell lung cancer. Worth noting for this clone: Antigen unknown.

Overall study results and limits: Turning up in adjacent lung were a median around 58 of the top 100 tumor clones.

Profiled with immunoSEQ multiplex PCR; TCRdb holds only in-frame clones, not every one. The sample holds 48,000 or so clones; around 86% are singletons and the top ten take 18%. Per the germline V gene, CDR1 is GTSNPN and CDR2 is SVGIG (reference sequence). The CDR3 totals 14 residues. V was clipped by 8 bases and J by 0 bases, with 17 bases between them. The TCR originated in a male donor older than 55 with stage III squamous cell lung carcinoma. The specimen was peripheral blood, collected before any cancer treatment. The chain recombines TRBV30 with TRBJ2-7, with D possibly TRBD2 on 5 matching bases. The CDR3 DNA reads TGTGCCCTCCCCCACAGCACTAGCTCCTACGAGCAGTACTTC. This codes for CALPHSTSSYEQYF.